The 4 T cell receptor beta chains reported below all come from one sample, sequenced in a study of regulatory T cells in long-lasting Graves disease. Arm-PCR with iRepertoire HTBI primers amplified the CDR3 regions for these TCR beta libraries. TCRdb re-called the multiplex PCR reads with MiXCR, one entry per CDR3 protein. The profile covers about 400,000 distinct CDR3 sequences, with more than 20% appearing a single time and more than 20% taken by the ten largest. Time point defined: persistent/refractory GD, antithyroid drugs over 5 years with positive TRAb. TCR sequences were obtained from RNA taken from PBMCs. Sequenced here: peripheral blood mononuclear cells (PBMCs), sampled when the disease was refractory, from a patient treated with antithyroid drugs. These receptors were collected from a female donor with Graves disease.

There are many counts of this clonotype. J is TRBJ1-1 and V is TRBV12-3 or TRBV12-4, with D hard to call. This CDR3 region has 12 residues. V was cut by 6 bases and J by 3 bases, with 8 bases left in between. CDR3 nucleotides: TGTGCCAGCAGCCAACAGTACACTGAAGCTTTCTTT. Protein product: CASSQQYTEAFF.

This clonotype was detected only once. V and J are TRBV5-1 and TRBJ2-2; maybe TRBD2 (5 bases). The V and J ends lost 3 bases and 3 bases respectively, with 6 bases between them. Germline V gene sequence: CDR1 SGHRS, CDR2 YFSETQ. CDR3 length: 13 residues. In DNA form, the CDR3 reads TGCGCCAGCAGCTCGGGGTACACCGGGGAGCTGTTTTTT. Its translation is CASSSGYTGELFF.

This clonotype was detected only a few times. This chain links TRBV6-2 or TRBV6-3 with TRBJ2-7; D ambiguous. V was cut by 3 bases and J by 1 base, with 10 bases left in between. CDR1 and CDR2 (germline): MNHEY, SVGEGT. CDR3 length: 14 amino acids. For the CDR3, the DNA is TGTGCCAGCAGTTATTTTGGGCCGTCCTACGAGCAGTACTTC. Translated, it gives CASSYFGPSYEQYF.

This clonotype showed up many times. The chain carries TRBV2 and TRBJ2-2, with a possible D match to TRBD2 (5 bases). This CDR3 contains 13 residues. Germline V CDR1 and CDR2: SNHLY, FYNNEI. V was trimmed by 3 bases and J by 13 bases, leaving 15 bases between them. The CDR3 loop reads CASSDPGPGGLFF. CDR3 bases: TGTGCCAGCAGTGACCCTGGGCCTGGAGGGCTGTTTTTT. Supplemented by reference TRBV2 and TRBJ2-2, the full variable domain reads EPEVTQTPSHQVTQMGQEVILRCVPISNHLYFYWYRQILGQKVEFLVSFYNNEISEKSEIFDDQFSVERPDGSNFTLKIRSTKLEDSAMYFCASSDPGPGGLFFGEGSRLTVL.